The 5 T cell receptor beta chains given below trace back to one sample, sequenced in a study of T cell repertoires in cytomegalovirus infection. A single record per CDR3 protein comes from TCRdb applying MiXCR to the reads. Of hundreds of thousands of distinct CDR3 sequences in the sample, approximately 32% are singletons; the top ten hold about 20%. The antigens for these receptors are not known. Specimen: cultured PBMCs, collected from culture after CMV antigen stimulation. These receptors originate from a human donor in good health (CMV status not recorded). Some clones in this sample may be carry-over from other donors' samples.

The genes are TRBV20-1 and TRBJ1-5; D call uncertain. The CDR3 runs 12 residues. Trimming removed 4 bases at V and 7 bases at J, with 11 bases between. The germline gives CDR1 DFQATT, CDR2 SNEGSKA (reference sequence). The CDR3 DNA reads TGCAGTGCTAAGGGTCTAGGACAGCCCCAGCATTTT. This gives the protein CSAKGLGQPQHF.

The chain joins TRBV3-1 to TRBJ1-2; perhaps TRBD1 as D (5 bases). The CDR3 is 14 amino acids. CDR1 LGHDT and CDR2 YNNKEL come from the germline V gene (reference sequence). The germline V and J ends were trimmed by 3 bases and 2 bases, with 10 bases remaining between them. This CDR3 is CASSHGTRNYGYTF. CDR3 sequence (DNA): TGTGCCAGCAGCCATGGGACGAGGAACTATGGCTACACCTTC.

The sample holds many counts of this clonotype. The DNA of the CDR3 is TGTGCCAGCAGCTTCGGGAAGAGGGCGAACACTGAAGCTTTCTTT. It yields the protein CASSFGKRANTEAFF. This chain joins TRBV7-8 and TRBJ1-1, with D unclear. Germline V gene data show CDR1 as SGHVS and CDR2 as FQNEAQ. V was shortened by 3 bases and J by 1 base, with 12 bases between the two germline ends. The length of the CDR3 is 15 residues.

This clonotype was found a few times. The chain joins TRBV5-4 to TRBJ2-5; D is tentatively TRBD1 or TRBD2 (5 bases each). Trimming pared 2 bases from V and 5 bases from J, leaving 10 bases between. This CDR3 is built from 13 residues. CDR1 and CDR2 (germline): SGHNT, YYREEE (reference sequence). The CDR3 DNA is TGTGCCAGCAGCTTAGAGGGGTCGGAGACCCAGTACTTC. Translation gives CASSLEGSETQYF.

The chain couples TRBV12-5 to TRBJ1-4, with a weak D call TRBD1 (5 bases). CDR3 length equals 15 residues. In germline, CDR1 is LGHNT, CDR2 FRNRAP. V was trimmed by 4 bases and J by 8 bases, leaving 17 bases between them. CDR3: CASGSTGPPEEKLFF. The CDR3 bases are TGTGCTAGTGGTTCTACGGGACCGCCAGAGGAAAAACTGTTTTTT.